Listed below are T cell receptor beta chains from one sample, sequenced in a study of blood T cell repertoires in COVID-19. Method: immunoSEQ multiplex PCR; TCRdb's copy keeps in-frame clones and lacks some. The data hold hundreds of thousands of clones, with around four fifths observed a single time. Input material: peripheral blood. These receptors came from a woman between 50 and 59 years old with acute or convalescent COVID-19. Both conserved end residues are part of each CDR3. A D gene is named only where the DNA matches it firmly. Some rows mark clone size as missing; the rest say once, few, many or name a class of expanded clone.

abundance	v_gene	j_gene	d_gene	CDR3nt	CDR3aa
few	TRBV13	TRBJ2-5	TRBD2	TGTGCCAGCAGCTTGACTAGCGGGGGAGAGACCCAGTACTTC	CASSLTSGGETQYF
.	TRBV19	TRBJ1-5	TRBD1	TGTGCCAGTACCGGACAGGGGAATCAGCCCCAGCATTTT	CASTGQGNQPQHF
.	TRBV6-5	TRBJ1-1	TRBD1	TGTGCCAGCAGTTACGACAGGGCGAACACTGAAGCTTTCTTT	CASSYDRANTEAFF
.	TRBV19	TRBJ2-7	.	TGTGCCAGTAGTATTGTTTTGACGGGTCGGGAGCAGTACTTC	CASSIVLTGREQYF
.	TRBV18	TRBJ2-2	.	TGTGCCAGCTCACCACCGGGAGATGGCGGGGAGCTGTTTTTT	CASSPPGDGGELFF
.	TRBV27	TRBJ1-6	TRBD1	TGTGCCAGCAGTTTCTCCGGGACAGGCGTCTATAATTCACCCCTCCACTTT	CASSFSGTGVYNSPLHF
.	TRBV5-4	TRBJ2-1	TRBD2	TGTGCCAGCAGCTTCGGACTAGCGGGAGTTAATGAGCAGTTCTTC	CASSFGLAGVNEQFF
.	TRBV12-5	TRBJ2-3	TRBD2	TGTGCTAGTGGTTTGGTAAGCGGGAGTCACACAGATACGCAGTATTTT	CASGLVSGSHTDTQYF
once	TRBV13	TRBJ2-1	TRBD2	TGTGCCAGCAGCACCCAAGAGTGGGGGACTAGCGGAAATGAGCAGTTCTTC	CASSTQEWGTSGNEQFF
.	TRBV3-1/TRBV3-2	TRBJ2-1	TRBD2	TGTGCCAGCAGCACTAGCGGGAGGGCCGGTTACAATGAGCAGTTCTTC	CASSTSGRAGYNEQFF
.	TRBV9	TRBJ2-7	TRBD2	TGTGCCAGCAGCGTAGGGGAACTAGCGGGAAGTGGCTACGAGCAGTACTTC	CASSVGELAGSGYEQYF
.	TRBV6-6	TRBJ2-7	TRBD2	TGTGCCAGCAGTCTACTAGCGGGAGGGCATGCCGCGTACTTC	CASSLLAGGHAAYF
.	TRBV7-7	TRBJ2-5	.	TGTGCTAGCAGCGCAACTAGCTCGAAAGAGACCCAGTACTTC	CASSATSSKETQYF
once	TRBV6-5	TRBJ2-1	.	TGTGCCAGCACCCTAGACAGCTCCTACAATGAGCAGTTCTTC	CASTLDSSYNEQFF
once	TRBV28	TRBJ1-2	.	TGTGCCAGCAGCCGTTGGGGCCCTAACTATGGCTACACCTTC	CASSRWGPNYGYTF
.	TRBV15	TRBJ2-3	.	TGTGCCACCAGTGAGACAGGTTATAGCACAGATACGCAGTATTTT	CATSETGYSTDTQYF
.	TRBV18	TRBJ2-7	TRBD1	TGTGCCAGCACACGGGGTTCCGGGACAGGGGGTAACGAGCAGTACTTC	CASTRGSGTGGNEQYF
.	TRBV9	TRBJ2-1	TRBD2	TGTGCCAGCAGCGCCCTCCTAGCGGACAATGAGCAGTTCTTC	CASSALLADNEQFF
.	TRBV2	TRBJ1-5	.	TGTGCCAGCAAAGGGGATCAAGGGCAGCCCCAGCATTTT	CASKGDQGQPQHF
.	TRBV7-2	TRBJ2-7	.	TGTGCCAGCAGCTTGTCCGCGGACTCCTACGAGCAGTACTTC	CASSLSADSYEQYF
.	TRBV2	TRBJ1-2	TRBD1	TGTGCCAGCAGTGACGTGACAGGGTACTCCTATGGCTACACCTTC	CASSDVTGYSYGYTF
.	TRBV7-9	TRBJ2-7	.	TGTGCCAGCAGTAACCCAGCGGGCTACGAGCAGTACTTC	CASSNPAGYEQYF
.	TRBV5-1	TRBJ1-2	.	TGCGCCAGCAGCTTGGACTGGGGCGCAGCTGACACCTTC	CASSLDWGAADTF
.	TRBV18	TRBJ1-5	TRBD1	TGTGCCAGCTCAGCCGACAGGGGGGGCAATCAGCCCCAGCATTTT	CASSADRGGNQPQHF
.	TRBV25-1	TRBJ2-7	.	TGTGCCAGCAGTGAAGGAGGACAGCAAGAGCAGTACTTC	CASSEGGQQEQYF
.	TRBV5-4	TRBJ2-1	TRBD2	TGTGCCAGCAGCGTGAAACTAGCGGGCTCCTACAATGAGCAGTTCTTC	CASSVKLAGSYNEQFF
.	TRBV10-1	TRBJ2-1	TRBD2	TGCGCCAGCAGTGAGTCGATGGGAGGGCTCTACAATGAGCAGTTCTTC	CASSESMGGLYNEQFF
.	TRBV29-1	TRBJ1-4	.	TGCAGCGTAGAGGAGGTTTCTGCAACTAATGAAAAACTGTTTTTT	CSVEEVSATNEKLFF
.	TRBV19	TRBJ2-2	.	TGTGCCAGTAGTGAAGGGGGTCGCGGCACCGGGGAGCTGTTTTTT	CASSEGGRGTGELFF
.	TRBV6-6	TRBJ1-3	.	TGTGCCAGCAGTGGAGGGACCTCTGGAAACACCATATATTTT	CASSGGTSGNTIYF
once	TRBV5-1	TRBJ1-2	.	TGCGCCAGCAGCCCCCGGGGAGGTGTGGGGACTCTGGGCTACACCTTC	CASSPRGGVGTLGYTF
once	TRBV7-2	TRBJ1-2	TRBD1	TGTGCCAGCAGCTCGGGACAGGGAATATACTACACCTTC	CASSSGQGIYYTF
many	TRBV5-1	TRBJ2-1	TRBD1	TGCGCCAGCAGCCCATACGGGGACAGTTCCTACAATGAGCAGTTCTTC	CASSPYGDSSYNEQFF
.	TRBV19	TRBJ1-2	.	TGTGCCAGTAGTACTGCAGTTTTTCAGGGCTACACCTTC	CASSTAVFQGYTF
.	TRBV11-3	TRBJ2-1	TRBD2	TGTGCCAGCAGCTTAGGATGGCGGGAGGGGGCCAATGAGCAGTTCTTC	CASSLGWREGANEQFF
.	TRBV21-1	TRBJ2-1	.	TGTGCCAGCAGCAACAATTCCTACAATGAGCAGTTCTTC	CASSNNSYNEQFF
.	TRBV19	TRBJ1-1	TRBD1	TGTGCCAGTAGTATAGACCGGACAGGGAGGAACACTGAAGCTTTCTTT	CASSIDRTGRNTEAFF
.	TRBV4-2	TRBJ2-1	TRBD2	TGTGCCAGCAGCCAAGAGGGACTAGCGGGAGTAGGAGAGCAGTTCTTC	CASSQEGLAGVGEQFF
.	TRBV7-8	TRBJ1-1	TRBD1	TGTGCCAGCAGCTTAGGACCCGAGGACAGGCGGGACACTGAAGCTTTCTTT	CASSLGPEDRRDTEAFF
.	TRBV11-2	TRBJ2-5	TRBD2	TGTGCCAGCAGCCTAGGACTAGCGGTCCAAGAGACCCAGTACTTC	CASSLGLAVQETQYF
few	TRBV4-1	TRBJ2-7	.	TGCGCCAGCAGCCAAGGAAGGGGAGTAACCGGGAGCAGCCACGAGCAGTACTTC	CASSQGRGVTGSSHEQYF
.	TRBV7-9	TRBJ2-7	.	TGTGCCAGCAGCTTTGTAGACTCCTACAAAACCTACGAGCAGTACTTC	CASSFVDSYKTYEQYF
.	TRBV24-1	TRBJ2-5	TRBD2	TGTGCCACCGGACCCGGGACTAGCGGAGAGACCCAGTACTTC	CATGPGTSGETQYF
.	TRBV10-3	TRBJ1-2	TRBD1	TGTGCCACGTATCCCGGGACAGTATTTTATGGCTACACCTTC	CATYPGTVFYGYTF
once	TRBV11-2	TRBJ1-1	.	TGTGCCAGCAGCTTGGGTGGGGCGAACACTGAAGCTTTCTTT	CASSLGGANTEAFF
medium-sized	TRBV2	TRBJ2-3	.	TGTGCCAGCAGTGAAGAAACAGACACAGATACGCAGTATTTT	CASSEETDTDTQYF
few	TRBV2	TRBJ2-1	TRBD1	TGTGCCAGCAGTGAAAGACTGGGACAGGGATGGAATGAGCAGTTCTTC	CASSERLGQGWNEQFF
.	TRBV13	TRBJ2-2	.	TGTGCCAGCAGCCCCACGGGGCTAGCGACCACCGGGGAGCTGTTTTTT	CASSPTGLATTGELFF
.	TRBV5-4	TRBJ2-7	TRBD2	TGTGCCAGCAGCCCGTCCAACCCACCGGGGGGCGAGCAGTACTTC	CASSPSNPPGGEQYF
.	TRBV5-6	TRBJ1-1	.	TGTGCCAGCAGCTTGAGTTGGCGGCGCATGAACACTGAAGCTTTCTTT	CASSLSWRRMNTEAFF
.	TRBV6-6	TRBJ1-1	TRBD1	TGTGCCAGCAGTTACGGGCAGGGGGTACCTGAAGCTTTCTTT	CASSYGQGVPEAFF
once	TRBV29-1	TRBJ1-4	.	TGCAGCGTTGGGGCAGACCTTAATGAAAAACTGTTTTTT	CSVGADLNEKLFF
.	TRBV19	TRBJ1-2	.	TGTGCCAGTAGCCGCTCCGTGGACACAATTCGGGACTATGGCTACACCTTC	CASSRSVDTIRDYGYTF